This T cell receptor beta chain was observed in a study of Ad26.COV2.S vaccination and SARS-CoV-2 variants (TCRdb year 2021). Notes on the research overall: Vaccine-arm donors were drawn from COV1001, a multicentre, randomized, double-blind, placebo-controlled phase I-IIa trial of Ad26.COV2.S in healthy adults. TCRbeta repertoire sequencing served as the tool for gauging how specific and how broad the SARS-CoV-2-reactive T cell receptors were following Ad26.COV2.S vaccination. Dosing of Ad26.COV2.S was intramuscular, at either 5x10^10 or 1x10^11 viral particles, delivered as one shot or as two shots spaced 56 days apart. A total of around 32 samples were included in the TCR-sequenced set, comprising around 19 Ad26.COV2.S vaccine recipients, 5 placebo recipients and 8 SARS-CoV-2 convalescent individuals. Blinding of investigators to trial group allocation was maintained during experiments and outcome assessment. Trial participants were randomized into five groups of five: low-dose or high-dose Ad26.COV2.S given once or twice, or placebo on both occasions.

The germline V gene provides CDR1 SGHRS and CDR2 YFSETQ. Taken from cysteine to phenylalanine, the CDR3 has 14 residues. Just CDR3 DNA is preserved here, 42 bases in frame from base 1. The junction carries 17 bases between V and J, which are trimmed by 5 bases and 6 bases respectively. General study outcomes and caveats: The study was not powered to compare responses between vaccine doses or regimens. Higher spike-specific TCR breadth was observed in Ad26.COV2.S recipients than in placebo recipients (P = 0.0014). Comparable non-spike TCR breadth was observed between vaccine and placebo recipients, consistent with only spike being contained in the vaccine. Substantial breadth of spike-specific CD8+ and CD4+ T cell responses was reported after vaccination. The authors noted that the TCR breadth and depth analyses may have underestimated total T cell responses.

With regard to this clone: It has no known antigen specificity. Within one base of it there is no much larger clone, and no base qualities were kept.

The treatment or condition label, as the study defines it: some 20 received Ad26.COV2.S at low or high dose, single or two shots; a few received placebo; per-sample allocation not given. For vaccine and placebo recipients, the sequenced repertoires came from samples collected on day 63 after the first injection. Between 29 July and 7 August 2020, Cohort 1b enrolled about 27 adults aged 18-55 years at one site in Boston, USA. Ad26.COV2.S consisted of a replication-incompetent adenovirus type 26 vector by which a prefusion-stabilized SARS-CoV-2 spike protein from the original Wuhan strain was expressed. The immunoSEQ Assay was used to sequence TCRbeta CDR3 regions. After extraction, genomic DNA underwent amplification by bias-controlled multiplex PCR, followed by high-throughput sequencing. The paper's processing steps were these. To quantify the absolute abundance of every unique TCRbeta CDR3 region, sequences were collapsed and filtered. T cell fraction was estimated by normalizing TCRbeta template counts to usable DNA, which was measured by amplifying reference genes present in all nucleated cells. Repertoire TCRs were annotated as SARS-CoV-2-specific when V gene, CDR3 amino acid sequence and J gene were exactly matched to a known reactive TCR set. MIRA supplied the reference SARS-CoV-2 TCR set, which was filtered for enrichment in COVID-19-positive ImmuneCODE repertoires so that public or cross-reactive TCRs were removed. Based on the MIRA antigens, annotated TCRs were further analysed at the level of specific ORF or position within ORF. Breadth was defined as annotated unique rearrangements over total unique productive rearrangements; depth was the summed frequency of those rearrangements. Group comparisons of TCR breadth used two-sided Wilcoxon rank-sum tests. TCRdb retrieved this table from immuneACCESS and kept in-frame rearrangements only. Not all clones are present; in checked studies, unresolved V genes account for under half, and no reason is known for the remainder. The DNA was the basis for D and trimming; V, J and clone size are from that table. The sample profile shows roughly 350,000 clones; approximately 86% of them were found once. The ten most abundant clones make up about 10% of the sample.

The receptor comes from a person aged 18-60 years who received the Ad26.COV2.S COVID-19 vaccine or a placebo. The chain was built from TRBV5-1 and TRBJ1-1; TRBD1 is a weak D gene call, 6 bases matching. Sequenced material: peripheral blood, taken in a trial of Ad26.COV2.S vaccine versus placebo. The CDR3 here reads CASRDTTGFAEAFF. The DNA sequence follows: TGCGCCAGCAGAGATACAACAGGGTTCGCTGAAGCTTTCTTT.